A selection of T cell receptor beta chains follows, all from one sample in a study of T cell repertoires in cytomegalovirus infection. TCRdb reprocessed the reads with MiXCR, giving one entry per CDR3 protein. The sample has about 900,000 distinct CDR3 sequences, roughly 30% seen once. The antigens these receptors bind are not known. The sequencing used cultured CD8+ T cells from PBMCs, collected from culture after CMV antigen stimulation. The source of these receptors is a human donor in good health (CMV status not recorded). Some clones in this sample may be carry-over from other donors' samples. Each CDR3 is given with its conserved first and last residue. The D gene is left open where the match is weak. The size of a clone is reported for some rows only, either as once, few or many, or as a class for expanded clones.

j_call clone_size d_call v_call cdr3_nt cdr3_aa
TRBJ1-2 few TRBD1 TRBV5-4 TGTGCCAGCAGTTTCGGACAGGGCTTATTGTCGGAGGGCTACACCTTC CASSFGQGLLSEGYTF
TRBJ2-3 many TRBD2 TRBV6-5 TGTGCCAGCAGTTACCTAGCGGGGCTTGCAGATACGCAGTATTTT CASSYLAGLADTQYF
TRBJ1-1 . . TRBV20-1 TGCAGTGCTAGAGATACCTGGACTCCGGTGATCACTGAAGCTTTCTTT CSARDTWTPVITEAFF
TRBJ1-1 . TRBD1 TRBV11-2 TGTGCCAGCAGCTCAAGGACAGGGTCGCACACTGAAGCTTTCTTT CASSSRTGSHTEAFF
TRBJ1-1 . . TRBV4-2 TGTGCCAGCAGCCAAGTCTTGACATGGGACACTGAAGCTTTCTTT CASSQVLTWDTEAFF
TRBJ2-4 many . TRBV20-1 TGCAGTGCTAGCCCCGGATACAAAAACATTCAGTACTTC CSASPGYKNIQYF
TRBJ1-1 many . TRBV12-3/TRBV12-4 TGTGCCAGCAGTTCACTGAGAGGGGGAGACAAGAACACTGAAGCTTTCTTT CASSSLRGGDKNTEAFF
TRBJ2-7 . . TRBV6-1 TGTGCCAGCAGAGCGTGGGGGGTCTCCTACGAGCAGTACTTC CASRAWGVSYEQYF
TRBJ1-5 many TRBD1 TRBV7-8 TGTGCCAGCAGCTTAGACGGGACAGGGCTTGGCAATCAGCCCCAGCATTTT CASSLDGTGLGNQPQHF
TRBJ1-2 . . TRBV12-3/TRBV12-4 TGTGCCAGCGGACCTACTGGTGGGTTTGGCTACACCTTC CASGPTGGFGYTF
TRBJ2-1 many TRBD1 TRBV7-2 TGTGCCAGCAGCCCAGGGACAGTTGAGCAGTTCTTC CASSPGTVEQFF
TRBJ2-7 few TRBD2 TRBV27 TGTGCCAGCAGTTCCTATACCGAAGCGGGACTGTACGAGCAGTACTTC CASSSYTEAGLYEQYF
TRBJ1-2 few . TRBV4-2 TGTGCCAGCAGCCACCCCAGGGACGGAATCTATGGCTACACCTTC CASSHPRDGIYGYTF
TRBJ2-3 . . TRBV7-8 TGTGCCAGCAGCACCGAGGACACAGATACGCAGTATTTT CASSTEDTDTQYF
TRBJ1-1 . TRBD1 TRBV6-6 TGTGCCAGCAGTTACCCGACAGGGAAAACTGAAGCTTTCTTT CASSYPTGKTEAFF
TRBJ1-1 few . TRBV19 TGTGCCAGTAGGCGGTACACTAACACTGAAGCTTTCTTT CASRRYTNTEAFF
TRBJ2-1 many TRBD2 TRBV7-8 TGTGCCAGCAGCTTGGGTCCTAGCGGTGAGCAGTTCTTC CASSLGPSGEQFF
TRBJ2-5 . . TRBV6-2/TRBV6-3 TGTGCCAGCAGCCCGGATGGGGATGAGGAGACCCAGTACTTC CASSPDGDEETQYF
TRBJ2-2 few TRBD2 TRBV7-6 TGTGCCAGCAGCTTAGGGGGGATAGCGGGACTTACCGGGGAGCTGTTTTTT CASSLGGIAGLTGELFF
TRBJ1-4 . . TRBV7-9 TGTGCCAGCAGCGCCGACCCTAACCAAGAAAAACTGTTTTTT CASSADPNQEKLFF
TRBJ1-1 . TRBD1 TRBV7-4 TGTGCCAGCAGCCCCATTGGAAAGGGGGCTCGGAACACTGAAGCTTTCTTT CASSPIGKGARNTEAFF
TRBJ2-7 . . TRBV27 TGTGCCATCTCGTCAGGCCGTCTCCACGAGCAGTACTTC CAISSGRLHEQYF
TRBJ1-4 many TRBD1 TRBV27 TGTGCCAGCAGTCCCGGGACAGGGGTGGGGGAAAAACTGTTTTTT CASSPGTGVGEKLFF
TRBJ2-5 many . TRBV7-8 TGTGCCAGCAGCTCCACAACAGGGTTCGGGGGGACCCAGTACTTC CASSSTTGFGGTQYF
TRBJ2-1 few TRBD1 TRBV6-2/TRBV6-3 TGTGCCAGCACTTTATGGTCGACAGGGGGCCATGAGCAGTTCTTC CASTLWSTGGHEQFF
TRBJ2-5 . . TRBV24-1 TGTGCCACCAGTGACGTCGATGAGGGGTCATGGGGGTTCAGCCAAGAGACCCAGTACTTC CATSDVDEGSWGFSQETQYF
TRBJ2-1 few . TRBV27 TGTGCCAGCAGTTTAGTCCGGTTTTTCGGGGATGAGCAGTTCTTC CASSLVRFFGDEQFF
TRBJ2-3 many TRBD2 TRBV7-6 TGTGCCAGCAGCATCAGGACTAGCGGCACAGATACGCAGTATTTT CASSIRTSGTDTQYF
TRBJ2-2 . . TRBV4-1 TGCGCCAGCATGTCGAGCACCGGGGAGCTGTTTTTT CASMSSTGELFF
TRBJ2-1 few TRBD2 TRBV11-3 TGTGCCAGCAGCCCCCCTGCTGGGGGGGATGAGCAGTTCTTC CASSPPAGGDEQFF
TRBJ2-3 many TRBD2 TRBV7-8 TGTGCCAGCAGCTCCCACGGACTAGACACAGATACGCAGTATTTT CASSSHGLDTDTQYF
TRBJ1-1 few TRBD1 TRBV2 TGTGCCAGCACGATCCGGGACAGGGCTTTTGTTGGTTTCTTT CASTIRDRAFVGFF
TRBJ1-5 few . TRBV12-3/TRBV12-4 TGTGCCAGCAGTTTAGCCCTTGCCGAGCCCCAGCATTTT CASSLALAEPQHF